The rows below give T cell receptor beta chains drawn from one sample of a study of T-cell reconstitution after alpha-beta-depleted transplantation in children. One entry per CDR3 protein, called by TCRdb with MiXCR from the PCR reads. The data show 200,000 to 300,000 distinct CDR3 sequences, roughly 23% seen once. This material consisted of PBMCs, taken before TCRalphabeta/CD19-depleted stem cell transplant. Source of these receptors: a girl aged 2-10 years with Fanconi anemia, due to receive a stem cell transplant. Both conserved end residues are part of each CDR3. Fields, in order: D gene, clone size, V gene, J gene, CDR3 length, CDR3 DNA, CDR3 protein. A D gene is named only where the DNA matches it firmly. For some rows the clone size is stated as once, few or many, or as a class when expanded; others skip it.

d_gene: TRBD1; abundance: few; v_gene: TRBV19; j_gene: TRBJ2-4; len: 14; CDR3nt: TGTGCCAGTAATGGGCTGGACAGGGCGAACATTCAGTACTTC; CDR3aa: CASNGLDRANIQYF
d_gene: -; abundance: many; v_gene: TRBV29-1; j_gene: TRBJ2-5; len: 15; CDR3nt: TGCAGCGTTGACGTTCTGGGCAGGGGCAGGGAGACCCAGTACTTC; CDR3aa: CSVDVLGRGRETQYF
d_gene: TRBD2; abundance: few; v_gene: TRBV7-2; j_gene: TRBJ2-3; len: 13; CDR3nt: TGTGCCAGCAGCGTAACTAGCGACCATACGCAGTATTTT; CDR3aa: CASSVTSDHTQYF
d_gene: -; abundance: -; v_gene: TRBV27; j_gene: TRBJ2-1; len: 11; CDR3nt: TGTGCCAGCAGTTTGAGTGATGAGCAGTTCTTC; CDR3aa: CASSLSDEQFF
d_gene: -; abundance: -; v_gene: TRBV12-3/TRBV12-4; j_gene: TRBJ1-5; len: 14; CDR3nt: TGTGCCAGCACCCGAAGCGCTGCTAATCAGCCCCAGCATTTT; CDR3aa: CASTRSAANQPQHF
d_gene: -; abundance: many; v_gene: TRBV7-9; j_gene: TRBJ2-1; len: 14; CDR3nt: TGTGCCAGCAGGGGGGCTAGCGGTAACAATGAGCAGTTCTTC; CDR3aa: CASRGASGNNEQFF
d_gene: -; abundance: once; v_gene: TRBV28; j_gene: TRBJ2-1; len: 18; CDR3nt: TGTGCCAGCAGTTTCGGGTTGTGGGGGGAAATCCCCTACAATGAGCAGTTCTTC; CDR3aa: CASSFGLWGEIPYNEQFF
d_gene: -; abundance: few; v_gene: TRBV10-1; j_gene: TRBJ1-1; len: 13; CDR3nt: TGCGCCAGCAGTCAAACGAGGGGCACTGAAGCTTTCTTT; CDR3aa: CASSQTRGTEAFF
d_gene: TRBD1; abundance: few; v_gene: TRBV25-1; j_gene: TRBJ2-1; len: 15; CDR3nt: TGTGCCAGCAGTCAACAGGGGGCCTCATACAATGAGCAGTTCTTC; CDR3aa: CASSQQGASYNEQFF
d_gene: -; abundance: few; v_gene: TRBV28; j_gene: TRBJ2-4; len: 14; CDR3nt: TGTGCCAGCAGTTTAGGGGTTGTCAAAAACATTCAGTACTTC; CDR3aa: CASSLGVVKNIQYF
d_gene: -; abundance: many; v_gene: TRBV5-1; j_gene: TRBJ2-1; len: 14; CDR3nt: TGCGCCAGCAGCTTTAGACACCTTGACAATGAGCAGTTCTTC; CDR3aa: CASSFRHLDNEQFF
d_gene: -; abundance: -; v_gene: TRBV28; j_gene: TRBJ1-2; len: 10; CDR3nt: TGTGCCAGCAGTGGCTATGGCTACACCTTC; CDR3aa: CASSGYGYTF
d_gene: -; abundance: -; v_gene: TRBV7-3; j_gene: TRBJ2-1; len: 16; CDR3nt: TGTGCCAGCAGCTTAACCCAAACGGAGACTTACAATGAGCAGTTCTTC; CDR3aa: CASSLTQTETYNEQFF
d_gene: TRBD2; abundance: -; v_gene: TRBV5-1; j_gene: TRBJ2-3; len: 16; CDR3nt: TGCGCCAGCAGCACGGGACTAGCGGGAGCCACAGATACGCAGTATTTT; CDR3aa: CASSTGLAGATDTQYF
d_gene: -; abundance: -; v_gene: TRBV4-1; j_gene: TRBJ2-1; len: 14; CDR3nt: TGCGCCTCTACCGGTGGGAGCTCCTACAATGAGCAGTTCTTC; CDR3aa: CASTGGSSYNEQFF
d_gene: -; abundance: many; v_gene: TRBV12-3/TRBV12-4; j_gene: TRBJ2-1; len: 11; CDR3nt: TGTGCCAGCAGTTACGCGAATGAGCAGTTCTTC; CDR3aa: CASSYANEQFF
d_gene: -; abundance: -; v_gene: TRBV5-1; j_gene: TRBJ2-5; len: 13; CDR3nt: TGCGCCAGCAGCTTGCGCACTCTAGAGACCCAGTACTTC; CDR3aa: CASSLRTLETQYF
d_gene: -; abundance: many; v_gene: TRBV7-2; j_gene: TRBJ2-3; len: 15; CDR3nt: TGTGCCAGCAGCTTAGCGGGGGGGCGCACAGATACGCAGTATTTT; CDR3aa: CASSLAGGRTDTQYF
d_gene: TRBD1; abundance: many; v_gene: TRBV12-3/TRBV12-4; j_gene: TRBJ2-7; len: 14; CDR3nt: TGTGCCAGCACCTCGGACAGGTCTTTCTACGAGCAGTACTTC; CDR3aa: CASTSDRSFYEQYF
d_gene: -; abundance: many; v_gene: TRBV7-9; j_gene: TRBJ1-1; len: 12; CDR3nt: TGTGCCAGCAGCCGAACATCGACTGAAGCTTTCTTT; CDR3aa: CASSRTSTEAFF
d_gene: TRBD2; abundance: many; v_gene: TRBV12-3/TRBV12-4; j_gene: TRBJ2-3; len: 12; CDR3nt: TGTGCCAGCAGCCCTAGCGGCCTAACGCAGTATTTT; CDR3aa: CASSPSGLTQYF
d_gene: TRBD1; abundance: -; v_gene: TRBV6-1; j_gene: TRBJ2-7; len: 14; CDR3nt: TGTGCCAGCAGTACCGGGACAGGTCGTTACGAGCAGTACTTC; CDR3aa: CASSTGTGRYEQYF
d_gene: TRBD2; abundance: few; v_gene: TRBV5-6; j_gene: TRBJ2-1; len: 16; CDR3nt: TGTGCCAGCAGCTTGGAGGGACTAGCGGGAAAGAATGAGCAGTTCTTC; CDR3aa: CASSLEGLAGKNEQFF
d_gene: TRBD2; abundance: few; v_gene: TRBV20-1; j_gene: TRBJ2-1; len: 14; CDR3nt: TGCAGTGCTAGGGGGGAGGGCCTGCTGAATGAGCAGTTCTTC; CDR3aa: CSARGEGLLNEQFF
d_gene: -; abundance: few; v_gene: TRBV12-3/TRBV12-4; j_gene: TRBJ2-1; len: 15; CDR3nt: TGTGCCAGCAGTGGTTGGGGGATTTCCTACAATGAGCAGTTCTTC; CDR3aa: CASSGWGISYNEQFF
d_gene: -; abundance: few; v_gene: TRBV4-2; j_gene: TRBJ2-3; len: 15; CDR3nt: TGTGCCAGCAGCCAAGAAGCGGGCGGCACAGATACGCAGTATTTT; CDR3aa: CASSQEAGGTDTQYF
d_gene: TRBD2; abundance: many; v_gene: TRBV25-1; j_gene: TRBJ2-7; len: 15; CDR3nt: TGTGCCAGCCAACCGGGACTAGTAACCGACTACGAGCAGTACTTC; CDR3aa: CASQPGLVTDYEQYF
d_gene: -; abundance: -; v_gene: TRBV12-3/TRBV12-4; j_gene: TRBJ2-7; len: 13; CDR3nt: TGTGCCAGCAGTGGTTCGACGGGGACCGAGCAGTACTTC; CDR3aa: CASSGSTGTEQYF
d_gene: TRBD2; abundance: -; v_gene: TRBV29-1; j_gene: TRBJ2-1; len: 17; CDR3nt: TGCAGCGTTGACGGGGTAGCGGGGGGTCCGTTATACAATGAGCAGTTCTTC; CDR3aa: CSVDGVAGGPLYNEQFF
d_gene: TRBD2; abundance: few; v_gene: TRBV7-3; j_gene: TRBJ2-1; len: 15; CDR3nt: TGTGCCAGCAGCTTACTGGGACTAGTGGATAATGAGCAGTTCTTC; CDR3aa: CASSLLGLVDNEQFF
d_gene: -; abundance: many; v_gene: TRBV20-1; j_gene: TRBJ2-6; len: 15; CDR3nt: TGCAGTGCTAGATTTGGGGGGACGGGGGCCAACGTCCTGACTTTC; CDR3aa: CSARFGGTGANVLTF
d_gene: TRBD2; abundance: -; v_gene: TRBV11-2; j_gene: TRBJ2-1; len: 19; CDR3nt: TGTGCCAGCAGCTTAGGTATCCTAGCGGGGCCTAGCTCCTACAATGAGCAGTTCTTC; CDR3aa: CASSLGILAGPSSYNEQFF
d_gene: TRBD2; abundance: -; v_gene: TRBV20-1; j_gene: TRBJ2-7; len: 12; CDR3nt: TGCAGTGCTCGGACTAGAGCCTACGAGCAGTACTTC; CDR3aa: CSARTRAYEQYF
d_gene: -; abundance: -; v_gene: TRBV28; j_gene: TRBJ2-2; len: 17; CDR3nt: TGTGCCAGCAGTTTTAGGCAGCTAGGAGTGACCACCGGGGAGCTGTTTTTT; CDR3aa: CASSFRQLGVTTGELFF
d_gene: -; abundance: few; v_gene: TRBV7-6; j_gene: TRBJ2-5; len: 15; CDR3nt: TGTGCCAGCAGCTTAAGCGGGCGAATTCAAGAGACCCAGTACTTC; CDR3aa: CASSLSGRIQETQYF
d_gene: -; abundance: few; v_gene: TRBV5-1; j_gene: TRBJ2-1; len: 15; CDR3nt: TGCGCCAGCAGCTTACAGGGACCCCCCTACAATGAGCAGTTCTTC; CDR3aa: CASSLQGPPYNEQFF
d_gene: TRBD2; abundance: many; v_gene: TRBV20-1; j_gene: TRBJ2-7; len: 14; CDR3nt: TGCAGTGCTAGAGGACTAGCGGGGTTCTCCGAGCAGTACTTC; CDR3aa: CSARGLAGFSEQYF
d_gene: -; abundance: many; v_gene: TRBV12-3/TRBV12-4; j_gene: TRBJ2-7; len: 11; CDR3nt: TGTGCCAGCAGCAAATCCTACGAGCAGTACTTC; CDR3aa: CASSKSYEQYF
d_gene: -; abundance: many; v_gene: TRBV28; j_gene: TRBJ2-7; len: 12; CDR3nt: TGTGCCAGCACCACCACCACCTACGAGCAGTACTTC; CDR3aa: CASTTTTYEQYF
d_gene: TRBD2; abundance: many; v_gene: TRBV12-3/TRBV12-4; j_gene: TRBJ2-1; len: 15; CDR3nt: TGTGCCAGCAGCCCCCTAGCGGGAGCCTACAATGAGCAGTTCTTC; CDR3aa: CASSPLAGAYNEQFF
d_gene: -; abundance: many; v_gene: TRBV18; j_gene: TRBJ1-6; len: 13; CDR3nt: TGTGCCAGCTCCCTCACCGAGGATTCACCCCTCCACTTT; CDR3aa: CASSLTEDSPLHF
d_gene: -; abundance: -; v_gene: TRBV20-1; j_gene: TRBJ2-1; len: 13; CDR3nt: TGCAGTGCTAGAGAGGGTGGATGGGATGAGCAGTTCTTC; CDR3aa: CSAREGGWDEQFF
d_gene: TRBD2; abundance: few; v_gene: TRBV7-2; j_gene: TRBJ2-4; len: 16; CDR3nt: TGTGCCAGCAGCCCCGGAGGTAGCGGGGGGTTGGGAATTCAGTACTTC; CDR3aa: CASSPGGSGGLGIQYF
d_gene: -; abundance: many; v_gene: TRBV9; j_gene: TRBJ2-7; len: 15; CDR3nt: TGTGCCAGCAGCGTAGGTGGTAAAGGGTCCTACGAGCAGTACTTC; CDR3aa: CASSVGGKGSYEQYF
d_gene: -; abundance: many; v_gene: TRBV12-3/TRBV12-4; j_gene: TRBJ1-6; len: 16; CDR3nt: TGTGCCAGCAGTTATAGGGGGGGATCCTATAATTCACCCCTCCACTTT; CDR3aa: CASSYRGGSYNSPLHF
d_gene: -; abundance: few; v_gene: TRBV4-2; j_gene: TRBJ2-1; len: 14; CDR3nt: TGTGCCAACAGCCAAGAACCCCTATCGGAGGAGCAGTTCTTC; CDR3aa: CANSQEPLSEEQFF
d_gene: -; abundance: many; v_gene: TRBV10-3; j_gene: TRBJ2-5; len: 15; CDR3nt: TGTGCCATCAGTGAGGAAGGACGGAATCAAGAGACCCAGTACTTC; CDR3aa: CAISEEGRNQETQYF
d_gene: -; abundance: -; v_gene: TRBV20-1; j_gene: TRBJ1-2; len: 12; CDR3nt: TGCGCCGGTGGGGGAGGTGACTATGGCTACACCTTC; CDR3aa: CAGGGGDYGYTF
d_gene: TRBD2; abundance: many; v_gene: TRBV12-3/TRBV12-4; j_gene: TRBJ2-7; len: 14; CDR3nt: TGTGCCAGCAGTTACAGCGGGGGGGCGAACGAGCAGTACTTC; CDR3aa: CASSYSGGANEQYF
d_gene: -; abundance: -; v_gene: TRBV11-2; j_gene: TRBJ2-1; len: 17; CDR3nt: TGTGCCAGCAGCGTATACATTAGCGGACCCTCCTACAATGAGCAGTTCTTC; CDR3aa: CASSVYISGPSYNEQFF
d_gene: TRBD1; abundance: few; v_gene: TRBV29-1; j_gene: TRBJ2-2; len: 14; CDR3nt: TGCAGCGTTGCTGGCCAGGGGGTGGCCGGGGAGCTGTTTTTT; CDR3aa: CSVAGQGVAGELFF